This T cell receptor (beta chain) was obtained from a study of shared clonotypes between healthy human individuals. About the research overall: Each donor had three CD4 naive, three CD4 memory, two CD8 naive and one CD8 memory plate.

The donor population consisted of healthy HIV-negative adults with no recent acute infections or vaccinations. The table came from immunoSEQ multiplex PCR; TCRdb's copy has only in-frame clones and leaves some out. The table has approximately 2.1 million clones, 85% to 95% seen once. Points from the study as a whole: Exclusively blood specimens were collected; tissue repertoires likely differ. Deeper or shallower sequencing was expected to change how clonotypes are shared among donors.

The CDR3 is made up of 17 amino acids. V was pared by 3 bases and J by 1 base, with 19 bases between. Germline-derived CDR1 and CDR2 are SGHRS and YFSETQ. A note on this clone: Its antigen is unknown.

V usage is TRBV5-1 and J usage is TRBJ1-1; possible D gene TRBD1, 5 bases. Sample: naive CD4+ T cells from PBMCs. Subset indicated: CD45RA+ positively selected. The clonotype originates from a man in his late teens or twenties in good health. Some clones in this sample may be carry-over from other donors' samples. CDR3 protein: CASSSSEGRYTNTEAFF. CDR3 coding DNA: TGCGCCAGCAGCTCATCGGAGGGGAGGTACACGAACACTGAAGCTTTCTTT.